A selection of T cell receptor beta chains follows, all from one sample in a study of T cells after yellow fever vaccination. TCRdb reprocessed the 5' RACE reads via MiXCR and lists one record per CDR3 protein. The table lists some 120,000 distinct CDR3 sequences, 8.9% of them singletons. Here the sequenced sample was CD8+ T cells sorted from PBMCs, taken on the day of the yellow fever booster vaccination. The receptors derive from a man between 18 and 35 years old who received the YFV17D yellow fever vaccine. Both conserved end residues are part of each CDR3. The D gene is left open where the match is weak. Clone size is given for some rows only: seen once, a few or many times, or a class if the clone is expanded.

d_call clone_size j_call v_call cdr3_length cdr3_nt cdr3_aa
TRBD2 many TRBJ2-3 TRBV5-1 15 TGCGCCAGCAGCTCAGGACTAGCAGGAGAAGATACGCAGTATTTT CASSSGLAGEDTQYF
TRBD1 few TRBJ1-1 TRBV12-3/TRBV12-4 14 TGTGCCAGCTCCCTTCTAGGACAGGACACTGAAGCTTTCTTT CASSLLGQDTEAFF
. . TRBJ2-3 TRBV29-1 15 TGCAGCGTCGTAGGCGGAGCTACTAGCACAGATACGCAGTATTTT CSVVGGATSTDTQYF
. . TRBJ1-1 TRBV5-1 13 TGCGCCAGCAGCCCCGCCGGGGGCACTGAAGCTTTCTTT CASSPAGGTEAFF
. . TRBJ1-1 TRBV6-5 15 TGTGCCAGCAGTTATTCCCGAGGGACGAACACTGAAGCTTTCTTT CASSYSRGTNTEAFF
TRBD2 many TRBJ2-7 TRBV4-2 15 TGTGCCAGCAGCCAGGGACTAACTCAGTCCTACGAGCAGTACTTC CASSQGLTQSYEQYF
. . TRBJ1-6 TRBV11-2 14 TGTGCCAGCAGCGCGGGACAATATAATTCACCCCTCCACTTT CASSAGQYNSPLHF
TRBD1 . TRBJ2-7 TRBV7-9 14 TGTGCCAGCAGCACCGGACAGGGGGACTACGAGCAGTACTTC CASSTGQGDYEQYF
. . TRBJ2-5 TRBV5-1 13 TGCGCCAGCAGCTTAATGTGGGGGGAGACCCAGTACTTC CASSLMWGETQYF
. . TRBJ1-3 TRBV7-9 15 TGTGCCAGCAGCTCCACGTCGGCAAGGGAAAACACCATATATTTT CASSSTSARENTIYF
. . TRBJ2-7 TRBV12-3/TRBV12-4 15 TGTGCCAGCAAGATAACAGGGAGCCCTTCCTACGAGCAGTACTTC CASKITGSPSYEQYF
. few TRBJ1-6 TRBV2 17 TGTGCCAGCAGTGAACCGGGACTTTCCGCGACTAATTCACCCCTCCACTTT CASSEPGLSATNSPLHF
. few TRBJ2-2 TRBV11-2 13 TGTGCCAGCAGCCCGTCGTTGGGCGGGGAGCTGTTTTTT CASSPSLGGELFF
. many TRBJ2-3 TRBV5-1 16 TGCGCCAGCAGCTTGACCTTGGCGGGGCTCACAGATACGCAGTATTTT CASSLTLAGLTDTQYF
TRBD1 few TRBJ2-7 TRBV20-1 15 TGCAGTGCTAGAATAGACAGGGAGAACCCTTTCGAGCAGTACTTC CSARIDRENPFEQYF
. . TRBJ1-2 TRBV20-1 15 TGCAGTGCTAGAGATCTGAGGATGGGGCAGGATGGCTACACCTTC CSARDLRMGQDGYTF
TRBD2 . TRBJ2-3 TRBV6-2/TRBV6-3 16 TGTGCCAGCAGTTCGACCGGGACTAGCGGGGAAAATACGCAGTATTTT CASSSTGTSGENTQYF
. few TRBJ1-2 TRBV6-5 12 TGTGCCAGCAGTTCCTTGGGTTATGGCTACACCTTC CASSSLGYGYTF
. many TRBJ2-3 TRBV6-4 13 TGTGCCAGCAGCACGGGGCCCACAGATACGCAGTATTTT CASSTGPTDTQYF
. . TRBJ1-1 TRBV27 13 TGTGCCAGCGTTGGCAGGGTGGGCACTGAAGCTTTCTTT CASVGRVGTEAFF
. . TRBJ1-6 TRBV6-1 13 TGTGCCAGCAGTGAGAGGGACAATTCACCCCTCCACTTT CASSERDNSPLHF
. few TRBJ2-7 TRBV12-3/TRBV12-4 16 TGTGCCAGCACTACAGGGTCCCAGGGGGGCTCCTACGAGCAGTACTTC CASTTGSQGGSYEQYF
TRBD1 few TRBJ2-1 TRBV4-1 20 TGCGCCAGCAGGATCATGCCGGGACAGGGGGCTTACGAATTTGGGAATGAGCAGTTCTTC CASRIMPGQGAYEFGNEQFF
. few TRBJ2-7 TRBV18 17 TGTGCCAGCTCACCACCTGGCTTGAGCAGGGAACTCTACGAGCAGTACTTC CASSPPGLSRELYEQYF
. . TRBJ1-1 TRBV28 12 TGTGCCAGCACCCAGGGATCCGCTGAAGCTTTCTTT CASTQGSAEAFF
. few TRBJ1-1 TRBV19 15 TGTGCCAGCTTTGGGGCCGGACCTATGAACACTGAAGCTTTCTTT CASFGAGPMNTEAFF
TRBD2 few TRBJ2-3 TRBV4-3 18 TGCGCCAGCAGCCAAGATAAACTAGCGGGGGGGGTCACAGATACGCAGTATTTT CASSQDKLAGGVTDTQYF
. . TRBJ2-1 TRBV5-6 15 TGTGCCAGCATACGGGGAGTCAGCTCCTACAATGAGCAGTTCTTC CASIRGVSSYNEQFF
. . TRBJ2-3 TRBV4-2 14 TGTGCCAGCAGCCATGGGACCGGCACAGATACGCAGTATTTT CASSHGTGTDTQYF
. many TRBJ2-1 TRBV7-3 16 TGTGCCAGCAGCTCCTACGACGGATCCTCCTACAATGAGCAGTTCTTC CASSSYDGSSYNEQFF
. . TRBJ2-2 TRBV6-1 15 TGTGCCAGCAATTCAAGGACAGAGATGACCGGGGAGCTGTTTTTT CASNSRTEMTGELFF
TRBD1 . TRBJ1-2 TRBV20-1 15 TGCAGTGCTAGAGAATTAGGACAGGGACACTATGGCTACACCTTC CSARELGQGHYGYTF
TRBD2 few TRBJ2-7 TRBV7-2 14 TGTGCCAGCAGCTTAGGGCGGGAGTCCTACGAGCAGTACTTC CASSLGRESYEQYF
. few TRBJ2-1 TRBV7-7 16 TGTGCTAGCAGCTTAAATATCAGAAGCTCCTACAATGAGCAGTTCTTC CASSLNIRSSYNEQFF
TRBD2 . TRBJ2-2 TRBV15 16 TGTGCCACCAGAAACGGACTAGCGGGGAACACCGGGGAGCTGTTTTTT CATRNGLAGNTGELFF
. few TRBJ1-6 TRBV4-3 15 TGCGCCAGCAGCCACAACGGGGGGTACAATTCACCCCTCCACTTT CASSHNGGYNSPLHF
. few TRBJ1-2 TRBV4-2 12 TGTGCCAGCAGCCAAGGTGGGAACAGCTACACCTTC CASSQGGNSYTF
TRBD1 many TRBJ2-1 TRBV5-1 18 TGCGCCAGCAGCTTGGTGGGATTGGGCGGGACAGGTGACAATGAGCAGTTCTTC CASSLVGLGGTGDNEQFF
TRBD1 many TRBJ2-1 TRBV9 16 TGTGCCAGCAGCGTCTCAGCCGGGACAGCCTACAATGAGCAGTTCTTC CASSVSAGTAYNEQFF
. . TRBJ1-2 TRBV12-3/TRBV12-4 14 TGTGCCAGCAGTTTTGCCCGCCCCGACTATGGCTACACCTTC CASSFARPDYGYTF
TRBD2 . TRBJ2-3 TRBV6-6 14 TGTGCCAGCAGCCTACTAGCGGCAACAGATACGCAGTATTTT CASSLLAATDTQYF